These 14 T cell receptor beta chains originate from one sample sequenced in a study of T-cell memory formation after mild COVID-19. TCRdb re-analysed the 5' RACE reads in MiXCR, keeping a single row per CDR3 protein. The sample has roughly 480,000 distinct CDR3 sequences; around 27% are singletons. Input material: PBMCs or a T cell subset sorted from them (not recorded which). The receptor set was obtained from an adult woman who had mild COVID-19 (a few samples of this study predate the infection). Cell type and time point are not known.

In its sample, this clonotype was seen a few times. The rearrangement joins TRBV7-9 to TRBJ1-4; 9 bases align to TRBD1. The germline V gene has CDR1 SEHNR and CDR2 FQNEAQ (reference sequence). Germline trimming cut 4 bases from V and 8 bases from J; bases unmatched to any gene: 5. The CDR3 contains 14 residues. CDR3 protein: CASSSTGGAEKLFF. In DNA, the CDR3 is TGTGCCAGCAGCTCCACAGGGGGCGCGGAAAAACTGTTTTTT.

This chain links TRBV12-3 or TRBV12-4 with TRBJ2-7; D ambiguous. This CDR3 spans 15 amino acids. V was trimmed by 6 bases and J by 3 bases, leaving 18 bases between them. The CDR3 DNA reads TGTGCCAGCAGGGCAAGCGAGTCCCCTGTCTACGAGCAGTACTTC. Amino acids: CASRASESPVYEQYF.

This clonotype came up a few times. The chain combines TRBV9 with TRBJ2-1; D unresolved. There are 15 residues in the CDR3. V lost 4 bases to trimming and J lost 0 bases, with 11 bases between them. Looked up from germline, CDR1 is SGDLS and CDR2 is YYNGEE. The CDR3 sequence: CASSPLVSSYNEQFF. DNA of the CDR3: TGTGCCAGCAGCCCCCTCGTGTCCTCCTACAATGAGCAGTTCTTC.

This clonotype turned up a few times. CDR3 in DNA: TGTGCCAGCAGTCTTCAGGGGGTCTACAATGAGCAGTTCTTC. Its protein product is CASSLQGVYNEQFF. The chain is built from TRBV6-5 and TRBJ2-1, with TRBD1 matching over 7 bases. CDR1 is MNHEY and CDR2 is SVGAGI in the germline V gene. The CDR3 consists of 14 residues. Trimming at V came to 5 bases and at J to 3 bases, leaving 4 bases not matched to a gene.

The CDR3 region has the DNA TGTGCCAGCAGTTTGACGGGGCCGGTCACCGGGGAGCTGTTTTTT. Translated, it gives CASSLTGPVTGELFF. The V call is TRBV12-3 or TRBV12-4, the J call TRBJ2-2; D is tentatively TRBD1 or TRBD2 (5 bases each). The CDR3 spans 15 residues. V was shortened by 3 bases and J by 4 bases, with 12 bases between the two germline ends.

The chain has TRBV6-1 and TRBJ2-1; D unclear. The length of the CDR3 is 15 residues. The ends were cut back, 2 bases at V and 7 bases at J, with 15 bases in the middle. Per germline, CDR1 MNHNS and CDR2 SASEGT. CDR3 nucleotides: TGTGCCAGCAGTGAAAGGGCTCAGGCCGCTAATGAGCAGTTCTTC. This encodes CASSERAQAANEQFF.

This clonotype was counted a few times. A much larger clone differs from this one at a single base, so this may be a read error. V and J are TRBV11-2 and TRBJ2-1; no firm D call. Per germline, CDR1 SGHAT and CDR2 FQNNGV. The CDR3 spans 15 residues. V dropped 1 base and J dropped 2 bases, with 9 bases sitting between them. The CDR3 spells CASSLGKGTYNEQFF. In nucleotides, the CDR3 is TGTGCCAGCAGCTTAGGAAAGGGAACCTACAATGAGCAGTTCTTC.

The V gene is TRBV28, the J gene TRBJ1-2; D not certain. Trimming removed 6 bases at V and 3 bases at J, with 11 bases between. Germline CDR1 reads MDHEN; CDR2 reads SYDVKM. The CDR3 extends over 13 amino acids. The CDR3 is CASSLLGYYGYTF. For the CDR3, the DNA is TGTGCCAGCAGCCTACTGGGGTACTATGGCTACACCTTC.

The chain links TRBV3-1 to TRBJ1-3; D call uncertain. CDR1 and CDR2 from the germline V gene are LGHDT and YNNKEL (reference sequence). CDR3 length: 16 amino acids. Between the trimmed V and J ends, which lost 0 bases and 0 bases, there was a span of 9 bases. The DNA for the CDR3 is TGTGCCAGCAGCCAAGATCCGGCAGACTCTGGAAACACCATATATTTT. This gives the protein CASSQDPADSGNTIYF.

This chain links TRBV2 with TRBJ2-4; 7 bases are shared with TRBD1. This CDR3 has 17 amino acids. V lost 8 bases, J lost 0 bases, and 13 bases stayed unmatched. Germline V gene data show CDR1 as SNHLY and CDR2 as FYNNEI. CDR3 coding DNA: TGTGCCAGCCTTTTCCCGGGGACAGCTCTAGCCAAAAACATTCAGTACTTC. It translates to CASLFPGTALAKNIQYF. Full variable domain (rest looked up from reference TRBV2 and TRBJ2-4): EPEVTQTPSHQVTQMGQEVILRCVPISNHLYFYWYRQILGQKVEFLVSFYNNEISEKSEIFDDQFSVERPDGSNFTLKIRSTKLEDSAMYFCASLFPGTALAKNIQYFGAGTRLSVL.

This clonotype was found a few times. The chain couples TRBV12-3 or TRBV12-4 to TRBJ2-1, with 10 bases identical to TRBD1. The CDR3 totals 15 residues. V lost 6 bases and J lost 5; bases outside the gene matches: 7. The CDR3 region is CASRSDRGHNNEQFF. The CDR3 coding sequence is TGTGCCAGCAGAAGTGACAGGGGGCATAACAATGAGCAGTTCTTC.

The chain uses TRBV29-1 and TRBJ2-7; 11 nucleotides match TRBD1. V was pared by 6 bases and J by 2 bases, with 6 bases of the junction left unmatched. The length of the CDR3 is 14 residues. Germline V gene data show CDR1 as SQVTM and CDR2 as ANQGSEA. The CDR3 DNA is TGCAGCGTGACCGGGACAGGGGGGCCCTACGAGCAGTACTTC. This gives the protein CSVTGTGGPYEQYF.

This chain uses TRBV2 with TRBJ1-5, with unresolved D. Germline lookup yields CDR1 SNHLY and CDR2 FYNNEI. The CDR3 loop spans 15 amino acids. V lost 4 bases, J lost 0 bases, and 10 bases lay in between. The CDR3 bases are TGTGCCAGCAGTGGGAGGTATAGTAGCAATCAGCCCCAGCATTTT. Translation: CASSGRYSSNQPQHF.

The chain links TRBV4-1 to TRBJ2-4, with D possibly matching TRBD2 (6 bases). Germline V gene sequence: CDR1 MGHRA, CDR2 YSYEKL. The V and J ends lost 3 bases and 2 bases respectively, with 20 bases between them. The length of the CDR3 is 18 residues. CDR3 amino acids: CASSQLARRRETKNIQYF. The CDR3 bases are TGCGCCAGCAGCCAGCTAGCTCGCCGGAGGGAAACCAAAAACATTCAGTACTTC.